Listed below are T cell receptor beta chains from one sample, sequenced in a study of blood T cell repertoires in COVID-19. The assay was immunoSEQ multiplex PCR, and TCRdb's table has in-frame clones only and misses some. In the table there are 130,000 to 150,000 clones, approximately 90% of which are singletons. The sample taken for sequencing was peripheral blood. The receptor source for this set is a man younger than 30 with COVID-19, enrolled during active disease. Each CDR3 is given with its conserved first and last residue. A D gene is named only where the DNA matches it firmly. Size is omitted from some rows. Given values are once, few, many or a class for expanded clones.

clone_size,j_call,d_call,v_call,cdr3_nt,cdr3_aa
-,TRBJ2-3,TRBD1,TRBV30,TGTGCCTGGGCGCGGACAGGGTTGGCAGATACGCAGTATTTT,CAWARTGLADTQYF
-,TRBJ2-7,-,TRBV28,TGTGCCAGCAGTTTACCTGGGCTGTCCTACGAGCAGTACTTC,CASSLPGLSYEQYF
-,TRBJ1-2,-,TRBV4-3,TGCGCCAGCAGCCAATCGGGGGGGGAAGCTAACTATGGCTACACCTTC,CASSQSGGEANYGYTF
-,TRBJ2-7,-,TRBV6-5,TGTGCCAGCAGTTACGGACAGTCCTACGAGCAGTACTTC,CASSYGQSYEQYF
-,TRBJ2-7,TRBD1,TRBV5-1,TGCGCCAGCAGCTTCCCAGGGGGCGTCGAGCAGTACTTC,CASSFPGGVEQYF
-,TRBJ1-5,-,TRBV4-3,TGCGCCAGCAGCCGGGGCGTGGCGGGGACTAATCAGCCCCAGCATTTT,CASSRGVAGTNQPQHF
-,TRBJ1-3,-,TRBV9,TGTGCCAGCAGCGGGAGCTCTGGAAACACCATATATTTT,CASSGSSGNTIYF
-,TRBJ2-7,TRBD2,TRBV15,TGTGCCACCAGGTCAATAGCGGGAGCAGGGGTCGGCGAGCAGTACTTC,CATRSIAGAGVGEQYF
-,TRBJ2-2,-,TRBV6-6,TGTGCCAGCAGTCAAAAAGCTTTCCCTCCTAACTCCATTTGGTTTTTT,CASSQKAFPPNSIWFF
-,TRBJ1-5,TRBD1,TRBV6-5,TGTGCCAGCTCCGACAGGGATCAGCCCCAGCATTTT,CASSDRDQPQHF
-,TRBJ2-3,TRBD2,TRBV27,TGTGCCAGCGGGGAGGGTGTTCGGCCAGATACGCAGTATTTT,CASGEGVRPDTQYF
-,TRBJ1-1,-,TRBV7-2,TGTGCCAGCAGCTTTACGCGGATGGGCACTGAAGCTTTCTTT,CASSFTRMGTEAFF
-,TRBJ2-7,TRBD2,TRBV11-2,TGTGCCAGCAGCTCCCCACACAACAGACTAGCGGGACAGTACTTC,CASSSPHNRLAGQYF
-,TRBJ1-2,-,TRBV29-1,TGCAGCGTTGTTTCAGGGGCGAACTATGGCTACACCTTC,CSVVSGANYGYTF
-,TRBJ1-3,-,TRBV19,TGTGCCAGTAGTCCGGGTCTCTCTGGAAACACCATATATTTT,CASSPGLSGNTIYF
-,TRBJ2-7,-,TRBV11-2,TGTGCCAGCAGCCGAATGACTAGTATCGAGCAGTACTTC,CASSRMTSIEQYF
-,TRBJ2-6,-,TRBV4-2,TGTGCCAGCAGCCCTCGCGGCAGGGACTCTGGGGCCAACGTCCTGACTTTC,CASSPRGRDSGANVLTF
-,TRBJ1-4,-,TRBV4-3,TGCGCCAGCAGCCTGGAGGGAGTAGCTAATGAAAAACTGCTTTTT,CASSLEGVANEKLLF
-,TRBJ2-7,-,TRBV11-2,TGTGCCAGCAGCTTACTTACATACGAGCAGTACTTC,CASSLLTYEQYF
-,TRBJ2-7,TRBD2,TRBV5-6,TGTGCCAGCAGCTTCTCCCTGGCTAGCGGTACCTACGAGCAGTACTTC,CASSFSLASGTYEQYF
-,TRBJ1-2,-,TRBV15,TGTGCCACCAGCATTCCCGGACAGATGGCTGCCGATGGCTACACCTTC,CATSIPGQMAADGYTF
-,TRBJ2-1,TRBD1,TRBV5-1,TGCGCCAGCAGCGGCCCGACAGGGGGCGATGAGCAGTTCTTC,CASSGPTGGDEQFF
-,TRBJ1-4,-,TRBV19,TGTGCCAGTAGTTTTACACAGGGTACAACTAATGAAAAACTGCTTTTT,CASSFTQGTTNEKLLF
-,TRBJ1-1,TRBD1,TRBV6-2/TRBV6-3,TGTGCCAGCAGTTACTCAGGGGGCCGTCGCTATACTGAAGCTTTCTTT,CASSYSGGRRYTEAFF
-,TRBJ2-1,TRBD2,TRBV9,TGTGCCAGCAGCGTGACGGGACTAGCGGGGAACAATGAGCAGTTCTTC,CASSVTGLAGNNEQFF
-,TRBJ1-4,-,TRBV7-2,TGTGCCAGCAGCTTACTTCGGCTAGACTTGACTAATGAAAAACTGTTTTTT,CASSLLRLDLTNEKLFF
-,TRBJ2-1,TRBD2,TRBV28,TGTGCCAGCAGTTCGAGGACTAGCGGGCCCTACAATGAGCAGTTCTTC,CASSSRTSGPYNEQFF
once,TRBJ2-1,TRBD2,TRBV5-1,TGCGCCAGCAGCCCGGGACTAGCGGAGGGGGGTGAGCAGTTCTTC,CASSPGLAEGGEQFF
-,TRBJ1-2,-,TRBV28,TGTGCCAGCAATTGGGGAGCTAACTATGGCTACACCTTC,CASNWGANYGYTF
few,TRBJ2-7,TRBD2,TRBV6-5,TGTGCCAGCAAACCACTAGCGGTAAGCTCCTACGAGCAGTACTTC,CASKPLAVSSYEQYF
-,TRBJ2-2,TRBD1,TRBV30,TGTGCCTGGAGTGCTTACAGGGGGACCGGGGAGCTGTTTTTT,CAWSAYRGTGELFF
-,TRBJ1-2,-,TRBV18,TGTGCCAGCTCACCGCTGACAGGTTGGAACTATGGCTACACCTTC,CASSPLTGWNYGYTF
-,TRBJ1-2,-,TRBV14,TGTGCCAGCAGCTCCTTGGCAGGGCAGAACTATGGCTACACCTTC,CASSSLAGQNYGYTF
once,TRBJ2-7,TRBD1,TRBV11-2,TGTGCCAGCAGCTCCCGGGACAGGGAAACCGAGCAGTACTTC,CASSSRDRETEQYF
-,TRBJ1-3,-,TRBV15,TGTGCCACCAGCAGAGATTTTGGACTCTCTGGAAACACCATATATTTT,CATSRDFGLSGNTIYF
-,TRBJ2-1,-,TRBV5-6,TGTGCCAGCAGCCCGGGATGGTACAATGAGCAGTTCTTC,CASSPGWYNEQFF
once,TRBJ1-5,TRBD1,TRBV4-1,TGCGCCAGCAGCCAAGAGGCAGGGGGCTGGCAGCCCCAGCATTTT,CASSQEAGGWQPQHF
-,TRBJ2-1,TRBD2,TRBV7-9,TGTGCCAGCAGCTTAGGGCCTAGCGGGAGGGGTGATGAGCAGTTCTTC,CASSLGPSGRGDEQFF
-,TRBJ2-3,TRBD2,TRBV28,TGTGCAATCCTGGGGCTAGCGGCCCGCGGGACAGATACGCAGTATTTT,CAILGLAARGTDTQYF